This T cell receptor beta chain derives from a study of blood T cells in healthy people across ages. Study information: Template switching caught about one barcoded beta molecule for each two T cells.

The CDR3 is made up of 15 amino acids. Trimming pared 0 bases from V and 2 bases from J, leaving 10 bases between. From germline, CDR1 is LGHNA and CDR2 YSLEER. Points from the study as a whole: Because donor CMV status was unknown, expanded clonotype changes were possibly confounded.

On this clonotype itself: Its cognate antigen is unknown.

The authors ran a second PCR of roughly 6 to 11 cycles using a sample-barcoded 5' primer and a J-beta primer mix. Every cDNA was tagged by a template-switch adaptor with 12 random nucleotides. TCRdb called the 5' RACE reads again in MiXCR, with one record for every CDR3 protein. The table lists roughly 700,000 distinct CDR3 sequences, 45% to 50% of them singletons. The J gene is TRBJ1-2, the V gene TRBV4-3; D is perhaps TRBD1 (5 bases). The origin of this receptor is a woman aged 55 to 70 in good health. The sample was blood. The CDR3 sequence: CASSQDEGVNYGYTF. For the CDR3, the DNA is TGCGCCAGCAGCCAAGATGAAGGGGTCAACTATGGCTACACCTTC.